The rows below give T cell receptor beta chains drawn from one sample of a study of T cell responses to AZD1222 COVID-19 vaccine. Sequencing used immunoSEQ multiplex PCR; TCRdb keeps in-frame clones, though not all of them. Seen here are 200,000 or so clones, almost 95% observed once, and the top ten hold roughly 9.8%. Sequenced material: peripheral blood, taken on day 0 of AZD1222 vaccination. These TCRs come from an adult in good health. CDR3s include the opening cysteine and the closing phenylalanine or tryptophan. The D gene is left open where the match is weak. Not every row has a clone size; where given, it reads once, few, many or a size class.

D	J	V	size	DNA	CDR3
NA	TRBJ1-3	TRBV30	NA	TGTGCCTGGAGTAATGTCGGGCACACCATATATTTT	CAWSNVGHTIYF
NA	TRBJ1-1	TRBV27	NA	TGTGCCAGCAGGGAAAAGCTGAACACTGAAGCTTTCTTT	CASREKLNTEAFF
TRBD2	TRBJ2-2	TRBV28	NA	TGTGCCAGCAGCCGAGAAGCGGGAGCGAACACCGGGGAGCTGTTTTTT	CASSREAGANTGELFF
TRBD1	TRBJ2-1	TRBV7-3	NA	TGTGCCAGCAGTCCACAGGGGTCTGAGCAGTTCTTC	CASSPQGSEQFF
TRBD2	TRBJ2-7	TRBV12-5	few	TGTGCTAGTGGTTTGCTAGCGGGTGGGAAGTACGAGCAGTACTTC	CASGLLAGGKYEQYF
NA	TRBJ2-7	TRBV5-1	NA	TGCGCCAGCAGCCACTCGAGCTCCTACGAGCAGTACTTC	CASSHSSSYEQYF
NA	TRBJ2-2	TRBV14	NA	TGTGCCAGCAGCCAAGAATTACTCGGATTGAACACCGGGGAGCTGTTTTTT	CASSQELLGLNTGELFF
TRBD2	TRBJ2-3	TRBV27	NA	TGTGCCAGCAGTTTACTCGGGACTAGCGGAGGAGATACGCAGTATTTT	CASSLLGTSGGDTQYF
NA	TRBJ1-1	TRBV28	NA	TGTGCCAGCAGTACTCTTCACGCGGGGGGGAACACTGAAGCTTTCTTT	CASSTLHAGGNTEAFF
TRBD1	TRBJ2-2	TRBV7-3	NA	TGTGCCAGCAGCTTCACCGGGACAGCGAACACCGGGGAGCTGTTTTTT	CASSFTGTANTGELFF
NA	TRBJ2-1	TRBV28	once	TGTGCCAGCAGCCTTAAGGCGGCGGGGCGGTTGAGGTCCTACAATGAGCAGTTCTTC	CASSLKAAGRLRSYNEQFF
TRBD1	TRBJ1-3	TRBV9	NA	TGTGCCAGCAGTGGGACAGGGGCGGATGGAAACACCATATATTTT	CASSGTGADGNTIYF